This TCR beta chain emerged from a study of blood T cell repertoires in COVID-19. Under the authors' procedure: The authors estimated nucleated cell counts from reference gene primer amplification. Sequenced by immunoSEQ multiplex PCR; TCRdb stores in-frame clones only, minus some. V and J calls and clone size are copied from that table; D and trimming were computed from the DNA. The table has more than 60,000 clones, 80% to 90% seen once. Germline V gene sequence: CDR1 SEHNR, CDR2 FQNEAQ (reference sequence). V was shortened by 1 base and J by 0 bases, with 7 bases between the two germline ends. The CDR3 covers 15 residues.

The receptor was derived from a woman aged 45-60 years with active COVID-19. The V call is TRBV7-9, the J call TRBJ1-5; D is undetermined. The sequencing input was peripheral blood. The CDR3: CASSLGETSNQPQHF. In nucleotides, the CDR3 is TGTGCCAGCAGCTTAGGAGAAACTAGCAATCAGCCCCAGCATTTT.